Each of the 19 T cell receptor beta chains below was sequenced from the same sample in a study of blood T cell repertoires in COVID-19. Sequenced by immunoSEQ multiplex PCR; TCRdb stores in-frame clones only, minus some. In the table there are around 440,000 clones, 88% of which are singletons. Sequencing input: peripheral blood. Receptors originate from a woman aged 50 to 60 with COVID-19, enrolled during active disease.

V usage is TRBV30 and J usage is TRBJ1-1; maybe TRBD1 (5 bases). Looked up from germline, CDR1 is GTSNPN and CDR2 is SVGIG (reference sequence). CDR3 size: 11 residues. The V end was cut by 7 bases, the J end by 1 base, with 7 bases between. The CDR3 loop is CASRGNTEAFF. The CDR3 DNA sequence: TGTGCCTCAAGGGGGAACACTGAAGCTTTCTTT.

The J gene is TRBJ2-7, the V gene TRBV5-3; 8 bases line up with TRBD2. TRBV5-3 is filed as an ORF, its function uncertain. The CDR3 spans 15 residues. With V trimmed by 1 base and J by 0 bases, 3 bases remained unmatched. The CDR3: CARSLSLADSYEQYF. Written as DNA, the CDR3 is TGTGCCAGAAGCTTGTCACTAGCGGACTCCTACGAGCAGTACTTC.

J is TRBJ2-2 and V is TRBV19; weak D call: TRBD1 (6 bases). The length of the CDR3 is 14 residues. Per germline, CDR1 LNHDA and CDR2 SQIVND (reference sequence). Trimming cost V 5 bases and J 2 bases, with 9 bases left between them. The CDR3 loop reads CASSWTENTGELFF. As DNA, the CDR3 is TGTGCCAGTAGTTGGACAGAAAACACCGGGGAGCTGTTTTTT. Drawing the rest from reference TRBV19 and TRBJ2-2, the complete variable domain is DGGITQSPKYLFRKEGQNVTLSCEQNLNHDAMYWYRQDPGQGLRLIYYSQIVNDFQKGDIAEGYSVSREKKESFPLTVTSAQKNPTAFYLCASSWTENTGELFFGEGSRLTVL.

This clone turned up a few times. The chain uses TRBV5-1 and TRBJ2-7; 15 bases map to TRBD2. V shed 4 bases, J shed 3 bases, and the junction held 8 bases outside the gene matches. The germline CDR1 and CDR2 sequences are SGHRS and YFSETQ. This CDR3 has 17 amino acids. The CDR3 protein is CASSPGLAGGWDYEQYF. CDR3 sequence (DNA): TGCGCCAGCAGCCCGGGACTAGCGGGGGGCTGGGACTACGAGCAGTACTTC.

The rearrangement links TRBV5-1 to TRBJ2-2; D possibly corresponds to TRBD2 (5 bases). CDR1 is SGHRS and CDR2 is YFSETQ in the germline V gene. The CDR3 contains 14 residues. V lost 0 bases, J lost 7 bases, and 10 bases lay in between. In nucleotides, the CDR3 is TGCGCCAGCAGCTTGGGTCTTCGGGGCGGGGAGCTGTTTTTT. Amino acids: CASSLGLRGGELFF.

The table lists this clone with a few counts. This chain connects TRBV9 to TRBJ1-6; D not certain. Germline values: CDR1 SGDLS, CDR2 YYNGEE. This CDR3 region has 15 residues. V was clipped by 4 bases and J by 7 bases, with 15 bases between them. The CDR3 sequence is CASSPGGGENSPLHF. For the CDR3, the DNA is TGTGCCAGCAGCCCCGGCGGAGGTGAGAATTCACCCCTCCACTTT.

The J gene is TRBJ2-3, the V gene TRBV10-2; TRBD2 aligns across 8 bases. Germline V gene lookup returns CDR1 WSHSY and CDR2 SAAADI. This CDR3 comprises 17 residues. Germline trimming cut 8 bases from V and 4 bases from J; bases unmatched to any gene: 17. CDR3 DNA: TGCGCCAGCCAAAATTTCGGCGGGGGGACCTCCCCAGATACGCAGTATTTT. It codes for CASQNFGGGTSPDTQYF.

The CDR3 coding sequence is TGTGCCAGCAGCTCCGGGACAGGGGTCGGAAACACCATATATTTT. It is translated as CASSSGTGVGNTIYF. V gene TRBV5-6 combines with J gene TRBJ1-3; 10 bases are a match to TRBD1. Germline assignment: CDR1 SGHDT and CDR2 YYEEEE. Trimming at V came to 3 bases and at J to 4 bases, leaving 4 bases not matched to a gene. This CDR3 region has 15 residues.

This chain connects TRBV25-1 to TRBJ2-7; TRBD1 matches 10 bases. Trimming cost V 6 bases and J 2 bases; bases outside gene matches: 10. Germline V CDR1 and CDR2: MGHDK, SYGVNS. CDR3 size: 16 residues. The CDR3 spells CASRGRRGTGAYEQYF. The CDR3 DNA reads TGTGCCAGCAGGGGTAGACGGGGGACAGGGGCCTACGAGCAGTACTTC.

This sequence joins TRBV5-1 and TRBJ2-1, with 7 positions matching TRBD2. V dropped 2 bases and J dropped 6; count of bases not matched to a gene: 5. Germline V gene sequence: CDR1 SGHRS, CDR2 YFSETQ. This CDR3 comprises 14 residues. The CDR3 DNA follows: TGCGCCAGCAGCTTAGCGGGAATGATCAATGAGCAGTTCTTC. Translating it yields CASSLAGMINEQFF. Combining the CDR3 with reference TRBV5-1 and TRBJ2-1 gives the whole variable domain KAGVTQTPRYLIKTRGQQVTLSCSPISGHRSVSWYQQTPGQGLQFLFEYFSETQRNKGNFPGRFSGRQFSNSRSEMNVSTLELGDSALYLCASSLAGMINEQFFGPGTRLTVL.

This sequence joins TRBV12-5 and TRBJ2-7; D gene ambiguous. Germline CDR1 is LGHNT and CDR2 is FRNRAP. The CDR3 extends over 13 amino acids. Trimming pared 6 bases from V and 6 bases from J, leaving 15 bases between. CDR3: CASGPGPAIEQYF. CDR3 sequence (DNA): TGTGCTAGTGGACCCGGTCCCGCGATCGAGCAGTACTTC.

J is TRBJ1-5 and V is TRBV12-5; TRBD1 matches 8 bases. The V segment lost 3 bases and the J segment 4 bases; nucleotides outside the gene matches: 2. Germline V gives CDR1 LGHNT, CDR2 FRNRAP. The CDR3 spans 14 residues. The CDR3 DNA follows: TGTGCTAGTGGTTTAGGACAGGGTAATCAGCCCCAGCATTTT. It is translated as CASGLGQGNQPQHF.

This clone was seen a few times. The chain carries TRBV6-5 and TRBJ1-4; D remains ambiguous. Trimming removed 6 bases at V and 8 bases at J, with 19 bases between. The CDR3 is 15 residues long. Germline CDR1 MNHEY, CDR2 SVGAGI. The CDR3: CASRPPGLDSEKLFF. The CDR3, as DNA: TGTGCCAGCAGACCTCCAGGACTTGACTCGGAAAAACTGTTTTTT.

V is TRBV5-4 and J is TRBJ2-7, with a weak D call TRBD2 (5 bases). Germline V gene data show CDR1 as SGHNT and CDR2 as YYREEE (reference sequence). Trimming took 4 bases from V and 6 from J, leaving 17 bases between them. The CDR3 covers 14 residues. CDR3 DNA sequence: TGTGCCAGCAGCCTATTACGAGGAGGAGCCGAGCAGTACTTC. Protein: CASSLLRGGAEQYF.

This clone was picked up one time. The chain employs TRBV2 and TRBJ1-2; a weak D match, TRBD1 (5 bases). Germline V gene sequence: CDR1 SNHLY, CDR2 FYNNEI. Deletions cut 4 bases from V and 10 bases from J, with 13 bases between. The length of the CDR3 is 12 residues. The CDR3: CASSAVRQLYTF. CDR3 DNA sequence: TGTGCCAGCAGTGCGGTCCGACAGCTCTACACCTTC.

The chain links TRBV12-5 to TRBJ2-2, with 10 positions matching TRBD2. J lost 4 bases, V lost 7 bases, and 6 bases had no gene match. The CDR3 extends over 15 amino acids. Germline CDR1 reads LGHNT; CDR2 reads FRNRAP. Here the CDR3 reads CASAPRLAGTGELFF. CDR3 coding DNA: TGTGCTAGTGCCCCGAGACTAGCGGGCACCGGGGAGCTGTTTTTT.

The rearrangement joins TRBV25-1 to TRBJ2-3; the D gene is possibly TRBD2 (5 bases). This CDR3 has 13 amino acids. Germline assignment: CDR1 MGHDK and CDR2 SYGVNS. V gave up 8 bases and J gave up 1 base, with 10 bases separating them. The CDR3 reads CASQGSRTDTQYF. CDR3 nucleotide sequence: TGTGCCAGCCAAGGGAGCCGCACAGATACGCAGTATTTT.

The chain links TRBV27 to TRBJ2-7; the D gene is possibly TRBD1 (6 bases). Trimming removed 3 bases from V and 6 bases from J, with 12 bases in between. Germline CDR1 reads MNHEY; CDR2 reads SMNVEV (reference sequence). The CDR3 sequence is 13 residues long. In nucleotides, the CDR3 is TGTGCCAGCAGTTTTGGGCAGGGGAGCGAGCAGTACTTC. It yields the protein CASSFGQGSEQYF.

This chain links TRBV21-1 with TRBJ1-2; the table's D call of TRBD1 was not tested on the DNA. TRBV21-1 is described as a pseudogene. The CDR3 length is 18 residues. CDR3 nucleotides: TGTGCCAGCAGCAGAGAACCAAGGACAGGGGCCTATAACTATGGCTACACCTTC. Translated, it gives CASSREPRTGAYNYGYTF.